The sequence of this TCR beta chain was determined in a study of cytomegalovirus exposure and HLA in healthy donors. Study-level points and caveats: The listing of some 170 TCR beta chains classed them as cytomegalovirus-associated. It was reported that the classifier diagnosed cytomegalovirus status with high specificity and sensitivity in both the original and validation cohorts.

V was clipped by 6 bases and J by 7 bases, with 19 bases between them. In germline, CDR1 is SGHRS, CDR2 YFSETQ. The CDR3 runs to 14 residues. The PCR employed 60 Vbeta primers together with 13 Jbeta primers. Sequencing used immunoSEQ multiplex PCR; TCRdb keeps in-frame clones, though not all of them. The sample holds 150,000 or so clones, approximately 80% seen once. The table lists this clone with a few counts. Its specificity is not known. While unrecorded immune exposures were likely, the donors were nominally healthy when sampled. This chain connects TRBV5-1 to TRBJ1-1; tentatively, D is TRBD1 (5 bases). The sample consisted of PBMCs. This receptor was identified in a woman between 45 and 60 years old in good health and CMV-seropositive. CDR3 protein: CASTGTGFRGEAFF. The CDR3 DNA reads TGCGCCAGCACCGGAACAGGCTTCCGAGGTGAAGCTTTCTTT.